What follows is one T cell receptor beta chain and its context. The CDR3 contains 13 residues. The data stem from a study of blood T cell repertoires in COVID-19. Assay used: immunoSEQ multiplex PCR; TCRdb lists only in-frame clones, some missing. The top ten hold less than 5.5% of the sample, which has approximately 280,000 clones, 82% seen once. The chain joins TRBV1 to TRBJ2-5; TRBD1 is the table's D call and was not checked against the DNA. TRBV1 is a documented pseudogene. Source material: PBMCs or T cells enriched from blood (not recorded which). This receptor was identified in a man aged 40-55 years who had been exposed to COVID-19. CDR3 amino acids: CTSSQDRGETQYF. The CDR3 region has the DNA TGCACCAGCAGCCAAGACAGGGGGGAGACCCAGTACTTC.